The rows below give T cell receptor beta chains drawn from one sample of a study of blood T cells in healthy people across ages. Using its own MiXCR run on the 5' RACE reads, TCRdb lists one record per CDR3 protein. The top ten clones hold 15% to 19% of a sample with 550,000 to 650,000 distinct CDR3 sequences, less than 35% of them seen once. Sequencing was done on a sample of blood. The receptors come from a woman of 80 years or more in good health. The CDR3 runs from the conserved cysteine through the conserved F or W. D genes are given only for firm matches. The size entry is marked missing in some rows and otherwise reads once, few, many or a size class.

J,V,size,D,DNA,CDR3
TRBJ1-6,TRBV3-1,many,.,TGTGCCAGCAGCCAAGACAGGGCCGTTTCACCCCTCCACTTT,CASSQDRAVSPLHF
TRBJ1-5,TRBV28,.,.,TGTGCCAGCAGCCCGATCCTGGGAGCGGTCAGGCAGCATTTT,CASSPILGAVRQHF
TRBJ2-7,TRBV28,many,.,TGTGCCAGCAGGGGGGGAACAGGGAACGACGAGCAGTACTTC,CASRGGTGNDEQYF
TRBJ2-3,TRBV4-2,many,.,TGTGCCAGCAGTCAATCTCCCGGGGAGAGCACAGATACGCAGTATTTT,CASSQSPGESTDTQYF
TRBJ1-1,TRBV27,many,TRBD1,TGTGCCAGCAGTACATGGACAGGGACGGACACTGAAGCTTTCTTT,CASSTWTGTDTEAFF
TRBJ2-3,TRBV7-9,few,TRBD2,TGTGCCAGCAGCAAAACTAGCGGGGGGACTAGCACAGATACGCAGTATTTT,CASSKTSGGTSTDTQYF
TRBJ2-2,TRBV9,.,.,TGTGCCAGCACCTTTAAAATGGCATTCGCGAACACCGGGGAGCTGTTTTTT,CASTFKMAFANTGELFF
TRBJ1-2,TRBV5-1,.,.,TGCGCCAGCAGCTTGAGTAGCTCGGCCTATGGCTACACCTTC,CASSLSSSAYGYTF
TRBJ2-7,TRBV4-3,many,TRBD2,TGCGCCAGCAGCCAAGAAGCTAGCGGGGGCCGTAGCTCCTACGAGCAGTACTTC,CASSQEASGGRSSYEQYF
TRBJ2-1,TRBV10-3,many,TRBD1,TGTGCCATCAGTGAGCCAGGGGGCGAGCAGTTCTTC,CAISEPGGEQFF
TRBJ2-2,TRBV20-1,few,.,TGCAGTGCGGGATACGATAGAGTCTCGAACACCGGGGAGCTGTTTTTT,CSAGYDRVSNTGELFF
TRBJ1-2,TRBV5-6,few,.,TGTGCCAGCAGCCCGATACGCTTAAGGGGACGGGGTGGCTACACCTTC,CASSPIRLRGRGGYTF
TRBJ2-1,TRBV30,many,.,TGTGCCTGGAGTGACAATAGGGAAGGAGGGTTCTTC,CAWSDNREGGFF
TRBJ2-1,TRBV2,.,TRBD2,TGTGCCAGCAGTGGTGGACTAGCGGGGGGGCCGTCCCGCCCCTACGATGAGCAGTTCTTC,CASSGGLAGGPSRPYDEQFF
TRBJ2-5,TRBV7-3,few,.,TGTGCCAGCAGCTTAATAGGTGGGGGACAAGAGACCCAGTACTTC,CASSLIGGGQETQYF
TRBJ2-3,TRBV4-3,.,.,TGCGCCAGCAGCCGCTCTGGTCGGAGGCCAGATACGCAGTATTTT,CASSRSGRRPDTQYF
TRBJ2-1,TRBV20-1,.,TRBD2,TGCAGTGCGCATGGACTAGCGGGTCACAATGAGCAGTTCTTC,CSAHGLAGHNEQFF
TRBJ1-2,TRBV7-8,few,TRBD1,TGTGCCAGCAGCCTAGACAGGGTGGGAGAGGGCTACACCTTC,CASSLDRVGEGYTF
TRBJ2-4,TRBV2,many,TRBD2,TGTGCCAGCAGCTTAATAGCGGGGGGGGCCAAAAACATTCAGTACTTC,CASSLIAGGAKNIQYF
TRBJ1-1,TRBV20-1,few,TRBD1,TGCAGTGCCAAGAAGCGGGACAGACAATACACTGAAGCTTTCTTT,CSAKKRDRQYTEAFF
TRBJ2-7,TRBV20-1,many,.,TGCAGTGGTGACGGGACGTCGAGTCCGGAGGGGTTCGGCGAGCAGTACTTC,CSGDGTSSPEGFGEQYF
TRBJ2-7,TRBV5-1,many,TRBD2,TGCGCCAGCAGCCAGACAGCGGGGGGAACCTACGAGCAGTACTTC,CASSQTAGGTYEQYF
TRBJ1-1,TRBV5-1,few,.,TGCGCCAGCAGGACTGCCGTGGGGGCTGAAGCTTTCTTT,CASRTAVGAEAFF
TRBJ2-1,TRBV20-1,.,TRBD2,TGCAGTGCAGCGGGAGTAAGCTATGAGCAGTTCTTC,CSAAGVSYEQFF
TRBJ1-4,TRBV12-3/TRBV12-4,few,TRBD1,TGTGCCAGCAGCCCGCGGACAGGGATTAATGAAAAACTGTTTTTT,CASSPRTGINEKLFF
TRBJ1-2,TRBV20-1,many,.,TGCAGTGCTAGAGATCTCTTGAGGGTCAGCTTAGATGGCTACACCTTC,CSARDLLRVSLDGYTF
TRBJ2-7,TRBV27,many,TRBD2,TGTGCCAGCAGTCGAACCGCGAGCGGGGGCCTCGAGCAGTACTTC,CASSRTASGGLEQYF
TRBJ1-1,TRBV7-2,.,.,TGTGCCAGCAGCTTGCGGGCGTCCTATATGAACACTGAAGCTTTCTTT,CASSLRASYMNTEAFF